The 18 T cell receptor beta chains given below trace back to one sample, sequenced in a study of blood T cells in healthy people across ages. Next came a second PCR, run for about 7 to 12 cycles, which used a sample-barcoded 5' primer along with a J-beta primer mix. TCRdb reprocessed the 5' RACE reads with MiXCR, giving one entry per CDR3 protein. The sample has hundreds of thousands of distinct CDR3 sequences, roughly 32% seen once. Sequences were obtained from blood. These receptors all stem from a woman older than 75 in good health.

This clonotype was counted at least ten times. The chain links TRBV20-1 to TRBJ2-3, with 8 bases lining up with TRBD1. Per germline, CDR1 DFQATT and CDR2 SNEGSKA (reference sequence). With 4 bases clipped from V and 3 bases from J, the junction kept 12 bases outside the gene matches. The CDR3 length is 16 residues. The CDR3 sequence: CSATQFRTGKTDTQYF. The CDR3 bases are TGCAGTGCTACACAATTTCGGACAGGGAAGACAGATACGCAGTATTTT.

The chain joins TRBV12-3 or TRBV12-4 to TRBJ2-1; 9 bases agree with TRBD1. With 5 bases clipped from V and 7 bases from J, the junction kept 6 bases outside the gene matches. The CDR3 has 14 residues. The CDR3 is CASSPRTGVNEQFF. The DNA of the CDR3 is TGTGCCAGCAGTCCGAGGACAGGGGTGAATGAGCAGTTCTTC.

The table lists this clonotype with many counts. V usage is TRBV4-2 and J usage is TRBJ2-1; tentatively, D is TRBD2 (6 bases). Germline CDR1 reads LGHNA; CDR2 reads YNFKEQ. V lost 0 bases, J lost 3 bases, and 12 bases lay in between. The CDR3 totals 16 residues. The CDR3 DNA reads TGTGCCAGCAGCCAAGAACCCCGCGGGATCTACAATGAGCAGTTCTTC. Translation gives CASSQEPRGIYNEQFF.

In the case of this clonotype: A read error may produce the germline difference seen at one junction end. The chain uses TRBV7-2 and TRBJ2-4; 7 bases line up with TRBD1. The closer fit of TRBJ2-7 to the DNA end suggests the J call may be wrong. There are 15 residues in the CDR3. CDR1 and CDR2 (germline): SGHTA, FQGNSA. Here the CDR3 reads CAGSAHGTAVYEQYF. Written as DNA, the CDR3 is TGTGCCGGCAGCGCACACGGGACAGCCGTCTACGAGCAGTACTTC.

This clonotype was found many times. The chain joins TRBV11-3 to TRBJ2-2; 9 positions agree with TRBD1. The V gene's germline CDR1 is SGHNT and CDR2 YENEEA. The CDR3 extends over 13 amino acids. V lost 11 bases and J lost 7; bases outside the gene matches: 8. The CDR3 is CACSGQGNGELFF. The DNA for the CDR3 is TGTGCCTGCTCCGGACAGGGGAACGGGGAGCTGTTTTTT.

The rearrangement uses TRBV7-2 and TRBJ2-2, with 10 bases identical to TRBD1. Germline CDR1 is SGHTA and CDR2 is FQGNSA. V lost 4 bases to trimming and J lost 5 bases; unmatched junction nucleotides: 7. CDR3 length: 16 residues. The CDR3 DNA reads TGTGCCAGCAGCTCCGACAGGGGGCGCCGAACCGGGGAGCTGTTTTTT. Amino acid sequence: CASSSDRGRRTGELFF.

The chain carries TRBV30 and TRBJ2-5; D not resolved. Germline V gene lookup returns CDR1 GTSNPN and CDR2 SVGIG (reference sequence). This CDR3 is built from 12 residues. Trimming stripped 2 bases from V and 2 bases from J, with 6 bases between. CDR3 DNA sequence: TGTGCCTGGAGTATCGGACAAGAGACCCAGTACTTC. Amino acid sequence: CAWSIGQETQYF.

This clonotype was recorded at least ten times. The rearrangement uses TRBV20-1 and TRBJ2-7; 9 positions agree with TRBD2. The length of the CDR3 is 16 residues. J lost 4 bases, V lost 5 bases, and 15 bases had no gene match. Germline CDR1 and CDR2: DFQATT and SNEGSKA (reference sequence). The CDR3 sequence: CSASAPKDLAGYEQYF. The CDR3 DNA follows: TGCAGTGCTTCGGCCCCGAAAGATCTAGCGGGGTACGAGCAGTACTTC.

The CDR3 protein is CASSSRQANTEAFF. CDR3 sequence (DNA): TGTGCCAGCTCATCACGACAGGCGAACACTGAAGCTTTCTTT. The chain uses TRBV18 and TRBJ1-1, with D possibly matching TRBD1 (6 bases). The CDR3 consists of 14 residues. Germline V gene data show CDR1 as KGHSH and CDR2 as LQKENI. V dropped 5 bases and J dropped 1 base, with 11 bases sitting between them.

Note on this clonotype: A junction boundary mismatches the germline segment, possibly from a read error. The chain links TRBV4-2 to TRBJ1-1; TRBD1 aligns across 7 bases. There are 15 residues in the CDR3. Germline V lookup: CDR1 LGHNA, CDR2 YNFKEQ. In DNA form, the CDR3 reads TGTGCCAGCAGCCCCGGACAGGAGTGGTTCACTGAAGCTATCTTT. Translating it yields CASSPGQEWFTEAIF.

This clonotype was detected ten times or more. V is TRBV27 and J is TRBJ2-7, with D possibly being TRBD1 (5 bases). The V end was cut by 0 bases, the J end by 4 bases, with 13 bases between. From germline, CDR1 is MNHEY and CDR2 SMNVEV (reference sequence). CDR3 size: 15 residues. Here the CDR3 reads CASSLSRASSYEQYF. Here the CDR3 DNA reads TGTGCCAGCAGTTTATCCAGGGCTTCATCTTACGAGCAGTACTTC.

This clonotype was observed many times. The rearrangement links TRBV20-1 to TRBJ1-2; TRBD1 might be the D (6 bases). Trimming removed 7 bases from V and 4 bases from J, with 13 bases in between. There are 12 residues in the CDR3. Looked up from germline, CDR1 is DFQATT and CDR2 is SNEGSKA (reference sequence). CDR3 region: CSGKDRPYGYTF. The CDR3, as DNA: TGCAGTGGAAAGGACAGACCCTATGGCTACACCTTC.

In its sample, this clonotype was seen many times. The chain uses TRBV20-1 and TRBJ2-7; a possible D gene is TRBD2 (7 bases). Germline CDR1 reads DFQATT; CDR2 reads SNEGSKA (reference sequence). The CDR3 length is 15 residues. V dropped 0 bases and J dropped 2 bases, with 14 bases sitting between them. The CDR3, as DNA: TGCAGTGCTAGAGAAGGAGAGGGGGGGACCTACGAGCAGTACTTC. Its translation is CSAREGEGGTYEQYF.

The rearrangement joins TRBV12-3 or TRBV12-4 to TRBJ2-3; D ambiguous. Trimming removed 8 bases at V and 6 bases at J, with 15 bases between. This CDR3 contains 13 residues. CDR3 in DNA: TGTGCCAGCGGAGTAAGAGGCGTCGATACGCAGTATTTT. Protein sequence: CASGVRGVDTQYF.

Details on this clonotype: Being one base from a much bigger clone, this may be a read error. V is TRBV12-3 or TRBV12-4 and J is TRBJ2-1; 7 bases align to TRBD1. V lost 5 bases and J lost 13; bases outside the gene matches: 14. This CDR3 spans 14 amino acids. CDR3 protein: CASSQTGNGETQFF. Written as DNA, the CDR3 is TGTGCCAGCAGTCAGACAGGGAACGGGGAGACCCAGTTCTTC.

The sample holds many counts of this clonotype. CDR3 protein: CASSQAGTGHPGEQFF. Written as DNA, the CDR3 is TGCGCCAGCAGCCAAGCCGGGACAGGCCATCCGGGTGAGCAGTTCTTC. The rearrangement joins TRBV4-3 to TRBJ2-1, with 8 bases matching TRBD1. Germline V lookup: CDR1 LGHNA, CDR2 YSLEER. The junction had 11 bases not matched to a gene; V was cut back by 1 base and J by 9 bases. The CDR3 runs 16 residues.

This clonotype was detected many times. This CDR3 reads CSVAGSGANVLTF. The CDR3 DNA reads as TGCAGCGTTGCAGGATCTGGGGCCAACGTCCTGACTTTC. The genes are TRBV29-1 and TRBJ2-6, with D uncertain. The CDR3 spans 13 residues. V was pared by 4 bases and J by 1 base, with 5 bases between. Germline CDR1 and CDR2: SQVTM and ANQGSEA.

This clonotype was seen many times. This rearrangement joins TRBV12-3 or TRBV12-4 to TRBJ1-1; 7 bases are shared with TRBD1. This CDR3 has 13 amino acids. The V gene end was trimmed by 6 bases and the J gene end by 7 bases; junction bases not matched to a gene: 8. CDR3 DNA sequence: TGTGCCAGCAGGGGGACAGTAATGAGTGAAGCTTTCTTT. It is translated as CASRGTVMSEAFF.